The 25 T cell receptor beta chains given below trace back to one sample, sequenced in a study of blood T cell repertoires in COVID-19. Here immunoSEQ multiplex PCR was the method, and the copy in TCRdb shows in-frame clones only, minus some. This repertoire shows around 59,000 clones, 80% to 85% found once; its top ten account for 28%. The source material was peripheral blood. The receptors originated from a woman older than 75 with active or convalescent COVID-19.

The gene calls are TRBV19 and TRBJ1-5; D is ambiguous. Trimming left V 5 bases short and J 2 bases short, with 13 bases between. There are 15 residues in the CDR3. CDR1 and CDR2 from the germline V gene are LNHDA and SQIVND (reference sequence). CDR3 coding DNA: TGTGCCAGTAGTCCAGCGGGGAACGGCAATCAGCCCCAGCATTTT. The encoded protein is CASSPAGNGNQPQHF.

This chain joins TRBV4-1 and TRBJ2-5, with D possibly being TRBD2 (5 bases). This CDR3 is built from 15 residues. From germline, CDR1 is MGHRA and CDR2 YSYEKL. Trimming took 4 bases from V and 7 from J, leaving 19 bases between them. CDR3 nucleotides: TGCGCCAGCAGCCCCTACGAGAGCGGCCTAGGGACCCAGTACTTC. This gives the protein CASSPYESGLGTQYF.

V usage is TRBV19 and J usage is TRBJ2-2; D unresolved. The germline CDR1 and CDR2 sequences are LNHDA and SQIVND (reference sequence). Trimming took off 5 bases at V and 4 bases at J, with 20 bases between the two ends. The length of the CDR3 is 17 residues. The CDR3 region has the DNA TGTGCCAGTAGTCCTACGTTGTCATACTTCGGCACCGGGGAGCTGTTTTTT. Protein sequence: CASSPTLSYFGTGELFF.

This chain connects TRBV5-4 to TRBJ1-2, with 8 positions matching TRBD1. In germline, CDR1 is SGHNT, CDR2 YYREEE (reference sequence). This CDR3 contains 14 residues. With V trimmed by 4 bases and J by 4 bases, 6 bases remained unmatched. CDR3: CASSTGQGGYGYTF. The CDR3 nucleotides are TGTGCCAGCAGCACAGGACAGGGAGGCTATGGCTACACCTTC.

The chain employs TRBV18 and TRBJ1-1; tentatively, D is TRBD1 (6 bases). The CDR3 is 14 residues long. Between the trimmed V and J ends, which lost 0 bases and 5 bases, there was a span of 10 bases. CDR1 is KGHSH and CDR2 is LQKENI in the germline V gene. CDR3 sequence: CASSPPMGATEAFF. The CDR3 nucleotides are TGTGCCAGCTCACCACCGATGGGGGCAACTGAAGCTTTCTTT.

The genes are TRBV18 and TRBJ2-3; 8 bases match TRBD1. CDR1 KGHSH and CDR2 LQKENI come from the germline V gene. CDR3 length: 16 residues. Trimming cost V 6 bases and J 0 bases; bases outside gene matches: 8. CDR3 bases: TGTGCCAGCTCGCGCGAGGGACAGGCGAGCACAGATACGCAGTATTTT. Translated: CASSREGQASTDTQYF. The full variable domain, its missing parts supplied by reference TRBV18 and TRBJ2-3, is NAGVMQNPRHLVRRRGQEARLRCSPMKGHSHVYWYRQLPEEGLKFMVYLQKENIIDESGMPKERFSAEFPKEGPSILRIQQVVRGDSAAYFCASSREGQASTDTQYFGPGTRLTVL.

This rearrangement joins TRBV29-1 to TRBJ2-7, with 11 positions matching TRBD1. J lost 7 bases, V lost 6 bases, and 5 bases had no gene match. CDR1 and CDR2 (germline): SQVTM, ANQGSEA. This CDR3 is 12 amino acids long. The CDR3 loop reads CSVGQGAGEQYF. DNA of the CDR3: TGCAGCGTCGGACAGGGGGCGGGAGAGCAGTACTTC.

The chain employs TRBV5-1 and TRBJ1-1; TRBD1 might be the D (5 bases). V shed 1 base and J shed 0 bases, with 10 bases lying between them. Germline V gene lookup returns CDR1 SGHRS and CDR2 YFSETQ. The CDR3 extends over 15 amino acids. The chain's CDR3 is CASSLYQGMNTEAFF. DNA of the CDR3: TGCGCCAGCAGCTTGTACCAGGGCATGAACACTGAAGCTTTCTTT.

CDR3 sequence: CASRLHGSYNEQFF. In nucleotides, the CDR3 is TGTGCCAGCAGACTTCATGGCTCCTACAATGAGCAGTTCTTC. J is TRBJ2-1 and V is TRBV6-5; D is ambiguous. This CDR3 has 14 residues. Germline V lookup: CDR1 MNHEY, CDR2 SVGAGI. V lost 6 bases and J 0 bases, leaving 9 bases between the germline ends.

CDR3 bases: TGTGCCAGCAGCTTCACAGGGGGCCCAAATTCACCCCTCCACTTT. Protein product: CASSFTGGPNSPLHF. The V gene is TRBV5-4, the J gene TRBJ1-6, with TRBD1 matching over 9 bases. Trimming cost V 2 bases and J 7 bases; bases outside gene matches: 4. This CDR3 has 15 amino acids. CDR1 and CDR2 (germline): SGHNT, YYREEE (reference sequence).

The chain joins TRBV7-8 to TRBJ2-5; D is possibly TRBD1 (5 bases). The V and J ends lost 5 bases and 2 bases respectively, with 9 bases between them. CDR1 SGHVS and CDR2 FQNEAQ come from the germline V gene. This CDR3 region has 13 residues. The CDR3 sequence is CASSRTYQETQYF. CDR3 DNA sequence: TGTGCCAGCAGCCGGACATATCAAGAGACCCAGTACTTC.

The rearrangement links TRBV13 to TRBJ2-5; maybe TRBD1 (5 bases). Per germline, CDR1 PRHDT and CDR2 FYEKMQ (reference sequence). This CDR3 contains 13 residues. Trimming cost V 5 bases and J 1 base, with 8 bases left between them. The CDR3 spells CASSTTVQETQYF. The CDR3 bases are TGTGCCAGCAGCACGACAGTCCAAGAGACCCAGTACTTC.

Comment on this clone: Relative to the germline gene, one junction end is altered; a read error may explain this. The chain recombines TRBV20-1 with TRBJ1-1; 7 bases are shared with TRBD1. The CDR3 sequence is 11 residues long. Germline CDR1 reads DFQATT; CDR2 reads SNEGSKA (reference sequence). The CDR3 bases are TGCAGTGCTAGAGTGGAGGACAGGCAGAGGTTT. It translates to CSARVEDRQRF.

CDR3 in DNA: TGTGCCAGCAGCGGACACAGGGGCCTAGATTCACCCCTCCACTTT. Translation: CASSGHRGLDSPLHF. J is TRBJ1-6 and V is TRBV11-2; 7 nucleotides line up with TRBD1. The CDR3 length is 15 residues. After removal of 5 bases from V and 8 bases from J, the junction contained 9 bases not matched to a gene. Germline CDR1 reads SGHAT; CDR2 reads FQNNGV.

V is TRBV28 and J is TRBJ2-3, with D possibly matching TRBD1 (6 bases). Germline V CDR1 and CDR2: MDHEN, SYDVKM. Trimming removed 6 bases from V and 0 bases from J, with 13 bases in between. This CDR3 contains 15 residues. The DNA for the CDR3 is TGTGCCAGCAGCGAACAGGGTCAGAGCACAGATACGCAGTATTTT. This gives the protein CASSEQGQSTDTQYF.

This chain connects TRBV10-2 to TRBJ1-1, with a tentative D call TRBD1 (5 bases). The CDR3 loop spans 12 amino acids. The V and J ends lost 7 bases and 4 bases respectively, with 10 bases between them. Germline CDR1 and CDR2: WSHSY and SAAADI. CDR3 DNA: TGCGCCAGCACGACAGTGGGCACTGAAGCTTTCTTT. As protein: CASTTVGTEAFF.

Concerning this clone itself: In the same sample, other DNA sequences code for this CDR3. The chain recombines TRBV7-8 with TRBJ1-5; 7 positions agree with TRBD1. Germline assignment: CDR1 SGHVS and CDR2 FQNEAQ. V shed 2 bases and J 7 bases; nucleotides not matched to a gene: 5. The CDR3 contains 14 residues. The CDR3 DNA sequence: TGTGCCAGCAGCTTACAGGGGGTGGGGCAGCCCCAGCATTTT. It codes for CASSLQGVGQPQHF.

The chain is built from TRBV5-4 and TRBJ1-3; TRBD1 matches 7 bases. Germline assignment: CDR1 SGHNT and CDR2 YYREEE (reference sequence). The V and J ends lost 6 bases and 2 bases, in that order; junction bases with no gene match: 5. This CDR3 comprises 14 residues. The CDR3 region is CASTGGTPGNTIYF. The CDR3 DNA reads as TGTGCCAGCACAGGGGGTACGCCTGGAAACACCATATATTTT.

The J gene is TRBJ1-5, the V gene TRBV4-1, with TRBD1 matching over 8 bases. V was pared by 1 base and J by 5 bases, with 4 bases of the junction left unmatched. There are 15 residues in the CDR3. The germline gives CDR1 MGHRA, CDR2 YSYEKL. The CDR3 coding sequence is TGCGCCAGCAGCCAAGTAGGGACAGGTCATCAGCCCCAGCATTTT. Translated: CASSQVGTGHQPQHF.

This clone was observed a handful of times. The chain recombines TRBV3-1 (or the pseudogene TRBV3-2) with TRBJ1-6, with unresolved D. The CDR3 contains 18 residues. Trimming shortened V by 4 bases and J by 10 bases, and 26 bases separated the two germline ends. Germline V CDR1 and CDR2: LGHDT, YNNKEL (reference sequence). DNA for the CDR3: TGTGCCAGCAGCCTCCTCGGGAGGAAAGGATTAAGAGACTCACCCCTCCACTTT. Translation gives CASSLLGRKGLRDSPLHF.

In DNA, the CDR3 is TGTGCCAGCAGTTTCAGCGGGGGGGGCACAGATACGCAGTATTTT. The encoded protein is CASSFSGGGTDTQYF. This chain joins TRBV28 and TRBJ2-3, with TRBD2 identical over 10 bases. The CDR3 totals 15 residues. From germline, CDR1 is MDHEN and CDR2 SYDVKM. V gave up 3 bases and J gave up 1 base; unmatched junction bases: 1.

V is TRBV28 and J is TRBJ1-2, with D possibly matching TRBD1 (6 bases). Germline CDR1 MDHEN, CDR2 SYDVKM. This CDR3 spans 13 amino acids. Trimming removed 5 bases at V and 4 bases at J, with 11 bases between. The CDR3 coding sequence is TGTGCCAGCAGTCCGGCAGGGGTCTATGGCTACACCTTC. Translated, it gives CASSPAGVYGYTF.

V gene TRBV6-5 combines with J gene TRBJ1-1; D is perhaps TRBD1 (5 bases). Per germline, CDR1 MNHEY and CDR2 SVGAGI. This CDR3 contains 15 residues. With 4 bases removed from V and 6 bases from J, the gap between germline ends came to 18 bases. This chain's CDR3 is CASSFQTQGIAEAFF. As DNA, the CDR3 is TGTGCCAGCAGTTTTCAAACTCAGGGAATAGCTGAAGCTTTCTTT.

This chain links TRBV18 with TRBJ1-5; the match to TRBD1 covers 7 bases. Germline V gene lookup returns CDR1 KGHSH and CDR2 LQKENI. The CDR3 covers 14 residues. Trimming took 5 bases from V and 6 from J; bases not matched to a gene: 7. The CDR3 is CASSGTDRSQPQHF. CDR3 in DNA: TGTGCCAGCTCAGGAACGGACAGGAGTCAGCCCCAGCATTTT. The complete variable domain, with remaining parts taken from reference TRBV18 and TRBJ1-5, reads NAGVMQNPRHLVRRRGQEARLRCSPMKGHSHVYWYRQLPEEGLKFMVYLQKENIIDESGMPKERFSAEFPKEGPSILRIQQVVRGDSAAYFCASSGTDRSQPQHFGDGTRLSIL.

The CDR3 protein is CASSKALGGGQAYEQYF. CDR3 DNA sequence: TGTGCCAGCAGCAAAGCGCTAGGAGGCGGACAGGCCTACGAGCAGTACTTC. The chain carries TRBV21-1 and TRBJ2-7; the D segment call TRBD1 is taken from the table without a DNA check. TRBV21-1 is reported as a pseudogene. The CDR3 has 17 residues.